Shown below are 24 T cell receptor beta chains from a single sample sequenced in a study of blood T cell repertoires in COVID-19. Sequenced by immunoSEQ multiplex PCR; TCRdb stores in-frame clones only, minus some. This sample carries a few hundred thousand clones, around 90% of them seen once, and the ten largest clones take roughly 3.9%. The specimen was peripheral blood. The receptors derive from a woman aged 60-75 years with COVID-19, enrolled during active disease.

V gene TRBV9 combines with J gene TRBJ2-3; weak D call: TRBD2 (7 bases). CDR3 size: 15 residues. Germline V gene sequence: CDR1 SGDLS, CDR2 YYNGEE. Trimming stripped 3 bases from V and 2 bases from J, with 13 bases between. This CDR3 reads CASSAAGAPTDTQYF. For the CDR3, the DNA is TGTGCCAGCAGCGCCGCGGGGGCCCCCACAGATACGCAGTATTTT.

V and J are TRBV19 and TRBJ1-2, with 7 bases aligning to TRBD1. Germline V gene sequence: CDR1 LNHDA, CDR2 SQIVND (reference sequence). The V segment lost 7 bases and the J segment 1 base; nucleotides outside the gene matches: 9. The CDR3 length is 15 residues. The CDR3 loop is CASTKWGTVNYGYTF. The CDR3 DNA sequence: TGTGCCAGTACCAAGTGGGGGACAGTTAACTATGGCTACACCTTC.

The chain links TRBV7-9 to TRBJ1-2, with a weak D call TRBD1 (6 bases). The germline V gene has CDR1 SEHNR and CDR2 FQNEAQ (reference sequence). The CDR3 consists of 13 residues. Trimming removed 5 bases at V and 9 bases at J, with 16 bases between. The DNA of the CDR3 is TGTGCCAGCAGCGTGCAGGGGCCCGAACGCTACACCTTC. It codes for CASSVQGPERYTF. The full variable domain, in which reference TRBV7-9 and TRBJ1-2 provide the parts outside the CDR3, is DTGVSQNPRHKITKRGQNVTFRCDPISEHNRLYWYRQTLGQGPEFLTYFQNEAQLEKSRLLSDRFSAERPKGSFSTLEIQRTEQGDSAMYLCASSVQGPERYTFGSGTRLTVV.

The CDR3 DNA reads as TGTGCCAGCAGCTTCCACAGGGATTCACCCCTCCACTTT. This codes for CASSFHRDSPLHF. The chain carries TRBV7-8 and TRBJ1-6, with a possible D match to TRBD1 (6 bases). The CDR3 is made up of 13 amino acids. From germline, CDR1 is SGHVS and CDR2 FQNEAQ. Trimming removed 3 bases from V and 8 bases from J, with 8 bases in between.

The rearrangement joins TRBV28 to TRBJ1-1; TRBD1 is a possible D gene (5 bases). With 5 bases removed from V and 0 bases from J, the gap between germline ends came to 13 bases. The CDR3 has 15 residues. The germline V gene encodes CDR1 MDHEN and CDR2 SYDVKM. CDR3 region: CASSPRTIMNTEAFF. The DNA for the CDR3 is TGTGCCAGCAGTCCCCGGACAATCATGAACACTGAAGCTTTCTTT.

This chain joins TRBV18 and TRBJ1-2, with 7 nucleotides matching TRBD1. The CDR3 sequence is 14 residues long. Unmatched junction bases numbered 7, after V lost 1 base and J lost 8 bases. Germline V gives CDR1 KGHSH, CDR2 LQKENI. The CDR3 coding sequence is TGTGCCAGCTCACCACTTGACAGGGTACGAGGCTACACCTTC. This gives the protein CASSPLDRVRGYTF.

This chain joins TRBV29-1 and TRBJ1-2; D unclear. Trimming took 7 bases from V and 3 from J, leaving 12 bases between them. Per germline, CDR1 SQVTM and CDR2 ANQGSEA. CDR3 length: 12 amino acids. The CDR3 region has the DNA TGCAGCGGCCGGGGTCTCGACTATGGCTACACCTTC. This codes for CSGRGLDYGYTF.

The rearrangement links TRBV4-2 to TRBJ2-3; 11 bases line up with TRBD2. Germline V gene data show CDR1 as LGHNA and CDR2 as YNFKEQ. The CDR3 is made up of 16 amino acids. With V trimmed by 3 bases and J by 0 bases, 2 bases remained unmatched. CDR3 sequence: CASSQLAGGSTDTQYF. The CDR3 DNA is TGTGCCAGCAGCCAGCTAGCGGGGGGAAGCACAGATACGCAGTATTTT.

CDR3 in DNA: TGTGCCAGCAGCTTAGCGCTAATGGGGCAGACCTCTAGCACAGATACGCAGTATTTT. Protein sequence: CASSLALMGQTSSTDTQYF. The chain recombines TRBV7-9 with TRBJ2-3, with TRBD1 as a possible D gene (5 bases). The V end lost 0 bases, the J end lost 0 bases, and 19 bases lay between the germline ends. The CDR3 has 19 amino acids. The germline CDR1 and CDR2 sequences are SEHNR and FQNEAQ (reference sequence). Complete variable domain (other parts from reference TRBV7-9 and TRBJ2-3): DTGVSQNPRHKITKRGQNVTFRCDPISEHNRLYWYRQTLGQGPEFLTYFQNEAQLEKSRLLSDRFSAERPKGSFSTLEIQRTEQGDSAMYLCASSLALMGQTSSTDTQYFGPGTRLTVL.

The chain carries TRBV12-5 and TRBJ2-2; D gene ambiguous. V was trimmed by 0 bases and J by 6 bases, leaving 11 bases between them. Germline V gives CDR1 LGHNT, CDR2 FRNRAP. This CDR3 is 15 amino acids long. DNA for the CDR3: TGTGCTAGTGGTTTGGTACATTTCGGGTCCGGGGAGCTGTTTTTT. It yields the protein CASGLVHFGSGELFF.

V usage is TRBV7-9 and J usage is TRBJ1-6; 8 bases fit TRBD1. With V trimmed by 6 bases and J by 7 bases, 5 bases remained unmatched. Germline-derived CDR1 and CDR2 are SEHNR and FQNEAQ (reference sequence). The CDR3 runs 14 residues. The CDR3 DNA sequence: TGTGCCAGCAGTATTGGACAGGGAAATTCACCCCTCCACTTT. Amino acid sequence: CASSIGQGNSPLHF.

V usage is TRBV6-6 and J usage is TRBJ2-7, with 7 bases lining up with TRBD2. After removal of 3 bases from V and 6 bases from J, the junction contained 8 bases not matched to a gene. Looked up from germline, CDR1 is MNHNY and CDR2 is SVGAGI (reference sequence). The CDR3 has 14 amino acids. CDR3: CASSYHRGGVEQYF. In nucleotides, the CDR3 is TGTGCCAGCAGTTATCATCGGGGAGGGGTCGAGCAGTACTTC.

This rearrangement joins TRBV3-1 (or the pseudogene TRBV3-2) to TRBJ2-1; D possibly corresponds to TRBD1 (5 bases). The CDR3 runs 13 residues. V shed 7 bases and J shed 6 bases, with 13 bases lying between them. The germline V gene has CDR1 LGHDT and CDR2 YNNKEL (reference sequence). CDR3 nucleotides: TGTGCCAGCACATCTCAGGGATTCAATGAGCAGTTCTTC. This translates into CASTSQGFNEQFF.

The CDR3 sequence: CASSRSQGLGEKLFF. CDR3 nucleotides: TGTGCCAGCAGTCGGTCACAGGGGCTAGGGGAAAAACTGTTTTTT. J is TRBJ1-4 and V is TRBV5-4, with 7 nucleotides matching TRBD1. The CDR3 has 15 residues. CDR1 is SGHNT and CDR2 is YYREEE in the germline V gene (reference sequence). V dropped 5 bases and J dropped 8; count of bases not matched to a gene: 12. The full variable domain, in which reference TRBV5-4 and TRBJ1-4 provide the parts outside the CDR3, is ETGVTQSPTHLIKTRGQQVTLRCSSQSGHNTVSWYQQALGQGPQFIFQYYREEENGRGNFPPRFSGLQFPNYSSELNVNALELDDSALYLCASSRSQGLGEKLFFGSGTQLSVL.

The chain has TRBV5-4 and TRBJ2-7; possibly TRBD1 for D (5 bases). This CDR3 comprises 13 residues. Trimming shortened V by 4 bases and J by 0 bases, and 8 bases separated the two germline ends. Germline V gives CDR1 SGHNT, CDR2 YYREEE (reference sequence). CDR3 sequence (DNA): TGTGCCAGCAGCCCTCAGGGCTCCTACGAGCAGTACTTC. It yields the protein CASSPQGSYEQYF.

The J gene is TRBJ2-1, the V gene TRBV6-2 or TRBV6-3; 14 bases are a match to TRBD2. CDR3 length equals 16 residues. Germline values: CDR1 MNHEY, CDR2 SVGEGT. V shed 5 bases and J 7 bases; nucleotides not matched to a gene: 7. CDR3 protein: CASSNLGLAGENEQFF. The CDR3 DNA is TGTGCCAGCAGTAATTTGGGACTAGCGGGGGAGAATGAGCAGTTCTTC.

The CDR3 sequence: CASSLTVQETQYF. CDR3 nucleotides: TGTGCCAGCAGCTTGACAGTCCAAGAGACCCAGTACTTC. This sequence joins TRBV5-6 and TRBJ2-5; no reliable D call. V shed 1 base and J shed 1 base, with 5 bases lying between them. CDR1 is SGHDT, CDR2 YYEEEE, per germline. This CDR3 is 13 amino acids long.

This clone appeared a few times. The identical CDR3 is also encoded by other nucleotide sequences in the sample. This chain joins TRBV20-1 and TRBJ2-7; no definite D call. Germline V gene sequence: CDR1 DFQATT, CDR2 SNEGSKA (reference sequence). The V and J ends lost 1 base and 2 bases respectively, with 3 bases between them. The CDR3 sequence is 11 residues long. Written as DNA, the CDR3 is TGCAGTGCTAGAGTAACCTACGAGCAGTACTTC. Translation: CSARVTYEQYF.

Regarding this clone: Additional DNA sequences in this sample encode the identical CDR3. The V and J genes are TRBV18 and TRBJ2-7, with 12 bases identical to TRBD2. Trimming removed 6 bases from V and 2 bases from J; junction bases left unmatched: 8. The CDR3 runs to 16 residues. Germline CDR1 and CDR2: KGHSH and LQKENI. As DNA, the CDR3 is TGTGCCAGCTCTCCGTTGGGACTAGCGGGCACCTACGAGCAGTACTTC. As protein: CASSPLGLAGTYEQYF.

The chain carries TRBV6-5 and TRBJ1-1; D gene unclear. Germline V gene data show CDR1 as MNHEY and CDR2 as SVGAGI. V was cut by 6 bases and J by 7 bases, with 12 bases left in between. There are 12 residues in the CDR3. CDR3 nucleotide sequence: TGTGCCAGCAGGTCTGGGGAGGGTGAAGCTTTCTTT. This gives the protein CASRSGEGEAFF.

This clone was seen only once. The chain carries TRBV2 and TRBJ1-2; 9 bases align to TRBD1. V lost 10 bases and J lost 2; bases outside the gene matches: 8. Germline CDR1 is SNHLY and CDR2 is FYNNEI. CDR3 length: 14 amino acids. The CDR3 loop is CANRKTGGNYGYTF. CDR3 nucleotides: TGTGCCAACCGAAAGACAGGGGGGAACTATGGCTACACCTTC.

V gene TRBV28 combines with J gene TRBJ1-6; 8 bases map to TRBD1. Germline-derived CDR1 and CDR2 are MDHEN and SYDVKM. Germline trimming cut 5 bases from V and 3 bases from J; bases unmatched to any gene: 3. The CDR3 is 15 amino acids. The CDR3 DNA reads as TGTGCCAGCAGTCTAGGGACAGGCTATAATTCACCCCTCCACTTT. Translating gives CASSLGTGYNSPLHF. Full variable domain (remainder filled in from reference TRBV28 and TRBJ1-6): DVKVTQSSRYLVKRTGEKVFLECVQDMDHENMFWYRQDPGLGLRLIYFSYDVKMKEKGDIPEGYSVSREKKERFSLILESASTNQTSMYLCASSLGTGYNSPLHFGNGTRLTVT.

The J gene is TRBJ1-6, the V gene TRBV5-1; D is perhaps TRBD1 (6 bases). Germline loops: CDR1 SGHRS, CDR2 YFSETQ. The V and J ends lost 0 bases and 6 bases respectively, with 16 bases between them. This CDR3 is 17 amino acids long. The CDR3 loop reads CASSLEPQGWINSPLHF. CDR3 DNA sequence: TGCGCCAGCAGCTTGGAGCCGCAGGGGTGGATTAATTCACCCCTCCACTTT.

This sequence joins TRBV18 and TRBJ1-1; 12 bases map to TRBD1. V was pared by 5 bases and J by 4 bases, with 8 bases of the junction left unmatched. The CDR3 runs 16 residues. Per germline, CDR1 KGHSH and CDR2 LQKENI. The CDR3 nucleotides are TGTGCCAGCTCAGTGCAGGGACAGGGGGCGACCACTGAAGCTTTCTTT. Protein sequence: CASSVQGQGATTEAFF.